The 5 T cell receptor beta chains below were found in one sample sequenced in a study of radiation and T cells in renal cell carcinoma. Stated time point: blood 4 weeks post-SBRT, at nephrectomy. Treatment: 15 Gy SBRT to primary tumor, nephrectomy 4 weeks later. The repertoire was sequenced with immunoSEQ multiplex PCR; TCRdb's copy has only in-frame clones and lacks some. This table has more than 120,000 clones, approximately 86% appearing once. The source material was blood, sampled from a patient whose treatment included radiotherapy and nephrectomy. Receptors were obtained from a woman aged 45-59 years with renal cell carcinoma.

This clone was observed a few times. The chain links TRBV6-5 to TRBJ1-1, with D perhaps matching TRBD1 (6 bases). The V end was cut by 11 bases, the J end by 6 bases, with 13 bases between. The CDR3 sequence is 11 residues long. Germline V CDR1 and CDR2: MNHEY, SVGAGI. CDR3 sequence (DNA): TGTGCCGCCCAAGGGGGGGCTGAAGCTTTCTTT. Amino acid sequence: CAAQGGAEAFF.

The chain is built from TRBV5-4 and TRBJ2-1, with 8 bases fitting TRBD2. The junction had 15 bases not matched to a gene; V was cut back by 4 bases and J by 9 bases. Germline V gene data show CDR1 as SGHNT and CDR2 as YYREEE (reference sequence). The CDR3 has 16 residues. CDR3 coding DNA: TGTGCCAGCAGCCCCGCCCCCGGGAGGGCCGGTAGTGAGCAGTTCTTC. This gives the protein CASSPAPGRAGSEQFF.

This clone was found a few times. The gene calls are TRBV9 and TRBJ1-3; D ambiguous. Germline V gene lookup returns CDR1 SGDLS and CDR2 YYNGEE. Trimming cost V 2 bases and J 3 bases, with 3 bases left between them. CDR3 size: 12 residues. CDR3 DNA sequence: TGTGCCAGCAGCGTTTTTGGAAACACCATATATTTT. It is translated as CASSVFGNTIYF.

CDR3 sequence reads: CASSPRSGGYGEQFF. CDR3 sequence (DNA): TGTGCCAGTAGTCCCAGGAGCGGGGGGTACGGGGAGCAGTTCTTC. The rearrangement links TRBV19 to TRBJ2-1, with 9 bases identical to TRBD2. The CDR3 loop spans 15 amino acids. Germline-derived CDR1 and CDR2 are LNHDA and SQIVND (reference sequence). V was clipped by 5 bases and J by 10 bases; unmatched bases: 12.

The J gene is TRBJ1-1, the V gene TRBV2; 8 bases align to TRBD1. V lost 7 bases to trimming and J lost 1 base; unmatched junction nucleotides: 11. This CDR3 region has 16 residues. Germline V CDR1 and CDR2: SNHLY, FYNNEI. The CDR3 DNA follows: TGTGCCAGCACCGAGGGGGACAGGTCAAAGAACACTGAAGCTTTCTTT. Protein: CASTEGDRSKNTEAFF.